This TCR beta chain was recovered during a study of technical replicates of blood from several donors. TCRdb's table, derived via immunoSEQ multiplex PCR, lists solely in-frame clones and lacks some. The sample shows roughly 80,000 clones, over 90% of them seen only once. Germline CDR1 reads MDHEN; CDR2 reads SYDVKM. V was shortened by 7 bases and J by 6 bases, with 12 bases between the two germline ends. This CDR3 has 12 residues. Sequencing input: T cells isolated from PBMCs. The gene calls are TRBV28 and TRBJ1-1, with D hard to call. The clonotype was recovered from a human donor in good health. The CDR3 reads CASTPPGSEAFF. CDR3 DNA: TGTGCCAGCACACCGCCGGGTTCTGAAGCTTTCTTT.